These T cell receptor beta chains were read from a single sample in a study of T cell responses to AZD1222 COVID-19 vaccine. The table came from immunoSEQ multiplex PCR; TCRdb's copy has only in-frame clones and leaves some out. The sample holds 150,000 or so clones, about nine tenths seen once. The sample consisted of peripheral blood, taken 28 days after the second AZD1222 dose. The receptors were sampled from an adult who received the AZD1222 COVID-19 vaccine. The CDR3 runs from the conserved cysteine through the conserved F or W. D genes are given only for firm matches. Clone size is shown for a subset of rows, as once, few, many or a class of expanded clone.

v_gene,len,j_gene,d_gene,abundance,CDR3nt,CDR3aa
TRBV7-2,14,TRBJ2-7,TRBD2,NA,TGTGCCAGCAGCTTAGTGGATAGCGGGTACGAGCAGCACTTC,CASSLVDSGYEQHF
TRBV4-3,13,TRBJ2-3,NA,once,TGCGCCAGCAGCCAAGAAGTGAGGGATACGCAGTATTTT,CASSQEVRDTQYF
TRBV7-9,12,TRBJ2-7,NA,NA,TGTGCCAGCAGCCCTTCAGAGAACGAGCAGTACTTC,CASSPSENEQYF
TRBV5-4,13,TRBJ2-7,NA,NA,TGTGCCAGCAGCTTAAAAGGTACCTACGAGCAGTACTTC,CASSLKGTYEQYF
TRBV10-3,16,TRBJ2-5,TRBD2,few,TGTGCCATCAGTGACCCCCTTCTAGCGGGAGAAGAGACCCAGTACTTC,CAISDPLLAGEETQYF
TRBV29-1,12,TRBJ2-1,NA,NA,TGCAGCGTTGAGGTTGGGACCGGCGGGCAGTTCTTC,CSVEVGTGGQFF
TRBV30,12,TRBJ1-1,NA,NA,TGTGCCTGGAGTCTAGGGATGGGAGAAGCTTTCTTT,CAWSLGMGEAFF
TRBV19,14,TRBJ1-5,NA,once,TGTGCCAGTAGTATAGCCAGGGGCAATCAGCCCCAGCATTTT,CASSIARGNQPQHF
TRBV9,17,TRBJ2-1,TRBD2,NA,TGTGCCAGCAGCGGGGTCACACTAGCGGGGGTTGGCAATGAGCAGTTCTTC,CASSGVTLAGVGNEQFF
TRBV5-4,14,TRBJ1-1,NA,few,TGTGCCAGCAGCTTGGTTGGAAGGAACACTGAAGCTTTCTTT,CASSLVGRNTEAFF
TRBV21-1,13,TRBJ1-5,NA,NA,TGTGCCGGCAGGCAGGGGCACAATCAGCCCCAGCATTTT,CAGRQGHNQPQHF
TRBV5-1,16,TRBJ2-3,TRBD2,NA,TGCGCCAGCAGCTGGGAGACTAGCGGAAGCACAGATACGCAGTATTTT,CASSWETSGSTDTQYF
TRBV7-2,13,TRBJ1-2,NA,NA,TGTGCCAGCAGCTTAGCATGGGTGACCGGCTACACCTTC,CASSLAWVTGYTF
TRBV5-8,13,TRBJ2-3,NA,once,TGTGCCAGCAGCGCGCGACAGGCCCCTCGCCCTCGGTTT,CASSARQAPRPRF
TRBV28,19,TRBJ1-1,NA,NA,TGTGCCAGCAGTTTGGGGCTACGCCGGTTGGGGGCTGGGAACACTGAAGCTTTCTTT,CASSLGLRRLGAGNTEAFF
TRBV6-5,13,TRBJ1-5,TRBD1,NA,TGTGCCAGCAGTCGGGACAGGGGTCAGCCCCAGCATTTT,CASSRDRGQPQHF
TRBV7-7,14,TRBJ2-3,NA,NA,TGTGCCAGCAGCTTAGGGGGCTTCACAGATACGCAGTATTTT,CASSLGGFTDTQYF
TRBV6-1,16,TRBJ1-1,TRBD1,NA,TGTGCCAGCAGTGATCCCGGGACAGGGCAGAACACTGAAGCTTTCTTT,CASSDPGTGQNTEAFF
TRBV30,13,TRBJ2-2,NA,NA,TGTGCCTGGAGTGTACTGGCGGCCGGGGAGCTGTTTTTT,CAWSVLAAGELFF
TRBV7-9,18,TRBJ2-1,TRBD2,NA,TGTGCCAGCAGCTTAGTCGGGGCGGTGGGACTAGCGAGGAATGAGCAGTTCTTC,CASSLVGAVGLARNEQFF
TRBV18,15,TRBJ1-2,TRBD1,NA,TGTGCCAGCTCAGCAAAGGGACAGTCCACCGGGGGCTACACCTTC,CASSAKGQSTGGYTF
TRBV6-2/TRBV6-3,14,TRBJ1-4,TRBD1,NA,TGTGCCAGCAGTTCGACAGGGGGCGTAGGAAAACTGTTTTTT,CASSSTGGVGKLFF
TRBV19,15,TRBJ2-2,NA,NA,TGTGCCAGTAGTATTGGGGGGGCCTACGCCGGGGAGCTGTTTTTT,CASSIGGAYAGELFF
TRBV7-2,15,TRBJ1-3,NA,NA,TGTGCCAGCAGCTTAGGGGCCCGATCTGGAAACACCATATATTTT,CASSLGARSGNTIYF
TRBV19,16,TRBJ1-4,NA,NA,TGTGCCAGTAATCCGGTACGGGCTGGGCCGTATGAAAAACTGTTTTTT,CASNPVRAGPYEKLFF
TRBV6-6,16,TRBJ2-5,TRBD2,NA,TGTGCCAGCAGTTCTGCTAGCGGGATAGGGAGGGAGACCCAGTACTTC,CASSSASGIGRETQYF
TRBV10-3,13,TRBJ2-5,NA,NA,TGTGCCATCACGCGGGACAACGAAGAGACCCAGTACTTC,CAITRDNEETQYF
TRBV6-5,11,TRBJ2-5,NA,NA,TGTGCCAGCAGGCTGGGGGAGACCCAGTACTTC,CASRLGETQYF
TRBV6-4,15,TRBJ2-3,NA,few,TGTGCCAGCGGCGAAGAGGAGGGGACAGTTGATACGCAGTATTTT,CASGEEEGTVDTQYF
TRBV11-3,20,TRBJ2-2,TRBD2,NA,TGTGCCAGCAGCGAAATCCCGGGACTAGCGGGAGGGCATTTAACCGGGGAGCTGTTTTTT,CASSEIPGLAGGHLTGELFF
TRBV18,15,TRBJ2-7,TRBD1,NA,TGTGCCAGCTCACCGGAAACAGGGGGCAGAGACGAGCAGTACTTC,CASSPETGGRDEQYF
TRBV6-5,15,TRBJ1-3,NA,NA,TGTGCCAGCAGTTACACCGGACACTCTGGAAACACCATATATTTT,CASSYTGHSGNTIYF
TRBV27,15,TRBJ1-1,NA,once,TGTGCCAGCAGTTATTATACAGGGCCCAGCACTGAAGCTTTCTTT,CASSYYTGPSTEAFF
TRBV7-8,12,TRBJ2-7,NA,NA,TGTGCCAGCAGCTCCACGGGCTACGAGCAGTACTTC,CASSSTGYEQYF